This T cell receptor (beta chain) was obtained from a study of Graves' ophthalmopathy and Graves' hyperthyroidism. Germline V gene sequence: CDR1 MNHEY, CDR2 SMNVEV (reference sequence). Trimming shortened V by 5 bases and J by 7 bases, and 14 bases separated the two germline ends. The CDR3 contains 13 residues. Using RNA transcripts, the TCR beta CDR3 regions were amplified. The workflow started with a first-round RT-PCR run with HTBI primers and then moved on to a second-round multiplex PCR. TCRdb ran MiXCR on the multiplex PCR reads and lists one entry per CDR3 protein. Of about 1.2 million distinct CDR3 sequences detected, around a third appear once; the ten largest clones hold roughly 10%. New diagnoses, under 2 months' duration, and ages 18 to 65 characterized the hyperthyroidism patients. Pregnant or lactating patients and those with other autoimmune diseases or uncontrolled infections were excluded.

The sequenced sample consisted of peripheral blood or thyroid tissue (not recorded which). This chain links TRBV27 with TRBJ1-2; D remains unclear. This receptor was taken from an adult man with Graves' hyperthyroidism. CDR3 in amino acids: CASSPRTALGYTF. The DNA for the CDR3 is TGTGCCAGCAGTCCTCGGACGGCGCTTGGCTACACCTTC.